The 21 T cell receptor beta chains in this list originate from one sample, sequenced in a study of monozygotic twins with inflammatory bowel disease. TCRdb reprocessed the 5' RACE reads and reports one entry per CDR3 protein, with no DNA. The sample holds under 200,000 distinct CDR3 sequences. Sequences were obtained from blood. The origin of the receptors is a human donor with ulcerative colitis or Crohn's disease, or a healthy co-twin of an affected twin (not recorded which).

This chain connects TRBV12-3 or TRBV12-4 to TRBJ2-1; no DNA is available, so the TRBD2 call from TCRdb remains unchecked. This CDR3 is built from 18 residues. The CDR3 loop is CASKMERGGSRRGNEQFF.

V gene TRBV4-2 combines with J gene TRBJ1-2. Per germline, CDR1 LGHNA and CDR2 YNFKEQ. CDR3 length: 16 residues. The CDR3 region is CASSQDKDGEDYGYTF.

V is TRBV28 and J is TRBJ2-6. The CDR3 consists of 15 residues. The germline V gene encodes CDR1 MDHEN and CDR2 SYDVKM. The CDR3 here is CASNKPRVGANVLTF.

This rearrangement joins TRBV19 to TRBJ1-1. The CDR3 consists of 15 residues. Per the germline V gene, CDR1 is LNHDA and CDR2 is SQIVND (reference sequence). The CDR3 loop is CASRSWEGSSTEAFF.

This chain links TRBV20-1 with TRBJ2-5. This CDR3 contains 11 residues. CDR1 is DFQATT, CDR2 SNEGSKA, per germline (reference sequence). CDR3 loop: CSASRQVTQYF.

The rearrangement links TRBV6-5 to TRBJ2-1; TCRdb picks TRBD1, but there is no DNA to check that call. CDR3 size: 15 residues. Per the germline V gene, CDR1 is MNHEY and CDR2 is SVGAGI. This chain's CDR3 is CASSYHGQLSNEQFF.

The J gene is TRBJ2-2, the V gene TRBV2; TCRdb reports TRBD2, a call that lacks DNA to check it against. Germline V CDR1 and CDR2: SNHLY, FYNNEI. CDR3 length equals 15 residues. The CDR3 here is CASSGIRAGTGELFF.

This rearrangement joins TRBV5-1 to TRBJ1-1; the D gene TCRdb calls, TRBD1, cannot be checked with no DNA. Germline CDR1 and CDR2: SGHRS and YFSETQ. CDR3 length: 14 amino acids. CDR3 residues: CASSVDRGSTEAFF.

The chain has TRBV7-2 and TRBJ1-6; no DNA is available, so the TRBD1 call from TCRdb remains unchecked. The CDR3 is 13 amino acids. The germline V gene encodes CDR1 SGHTA and CDR2 FQGNSA. CDR3 sequence reads: CASKGQGYSPLHF.

The rearrangement uses TRBV20-1 and TRBJ2-7. This CDR3 has 11 residues. From germline, CDR1 is DFQATT and CDR2 SNEGSKA (reference sequence). The CDR3 sequence is CSATIAREQYF.

The rearrangement joins TRBV20-1 to TRBJ2-5. Germline CDR1 DFQATT, CDR2 SNEGSKA (reference sequence). This CDR3 comprises 12 residues. CDR3 sequence: CSAMRPQETQYF.

The V call is TRBV29-1, the J call TRBJ2-2. Germline loops: CDR1 SQVTM, CDR2 ANQGSEA. CDR3 length: 13 amino acids. The CDR3 reads CSVVSENTGELFF.

V gene TRBV7-2 combines with J gene TRBJ1-6; there is no DNA to check the TCRdb D call of TRBD1. CDR1 SGHTA and CDR2 FQGNSA come from the germline V gene. The CDR3 runs to 14 residues. CDR3 amino acids: CASSFRQGDSPLHF.

This chain joins TRBV5-6 and TRBJ2-5; TCRdb's D call of TRBD1 is untestable without DNA. The CDR3 consists of 14 residues. Germline V gene data show CDR1 as SGHDT and CDR2 as YYEEEE. The chain's CDR3 is CASRRTPYQETQYF. The whole variable domain, remainder taken from reference TRBV5-6 and TRBJ2-5, is DAGVTQSPTHLIKTRGQQVTLRCSPKSGHDTVSWYQQALGQGPQFIFQYYEEEERQRGNFPDRFSGHQFPNYSSELNVNALLLGDSALYLCASRRTPYQETQYFGPGTRLLVL.

The chain couples TRBV6-2 or TRBV6-3 to TRBJ2-7. Germline CDR1 MNHEY, CDR2 SVGEGT. This CDR3 is 13 amino acids long. The CDR3 sequence is CASSYSPSDEQYF.

The rearrangement joins TRBV5-4 to TRBJ1-5. Germline V lookup: CDR1 SGHNT, CDR2 YYREEE (reference sequence). This CDR3 has 15 residues. CDR3 region: CASSPGPGPYQPQHF.

The chain has TRBV5-1 and TRBJ2-3; TCRdb designates TRBD2, a call that cannot be tested without DNA. The CDR3 loop spans 16 amino acids. Germline loops: CDR1 SGHRS, CDR2 YFSETQ. The CDR3 region is CASSLGTSGDTDTQYF.

The chain carries TRBV7-9 and TRBJ2-7; TCRdb lists TRBD1, though no DNA is available to test this call. The CDR3 is made up of 16 amino acids. Germline V gene lookup returns CDR1 SEHNR and CDR2 FQNEAQ (reference sequence). The CDR3 reads CASSPPGQGGSYEQYF.

This chain connects TRBV11-1 to TRBJ2-1; the D call of TRBD2 rests on TCRdb alone, since no DNA is present to check it. Germline loops: CDR1 SGHAT, CDR2 FQDESV (reference sequence). The CDR3 contains 18 residues. The CDR3 loop reads CASSPPPGTSGRYNEQFF.

The rearrangement joins TRBV20-1 to TRBJ2-3; TCRdb designates TRBD1, a call that cannot be tested without DNA. Germline loops: CDR1 DFQATT, CDR2 SNEGSKA (reference sequence). The CDR3 is made up of 14 amino acids. The CDR3 here is CSARFQGSTDTQYF.

V and J are TRBV10-3 and TRBJ2-5; TCRdb names TRBD1, which stays unverified in the absence of DNA. Germline CDR1 reads ENHRY; CDR2 reads SYGVKD. The CDR3 is 13 amino acids. CDR3 loop: CAIGGQGQETQYF.